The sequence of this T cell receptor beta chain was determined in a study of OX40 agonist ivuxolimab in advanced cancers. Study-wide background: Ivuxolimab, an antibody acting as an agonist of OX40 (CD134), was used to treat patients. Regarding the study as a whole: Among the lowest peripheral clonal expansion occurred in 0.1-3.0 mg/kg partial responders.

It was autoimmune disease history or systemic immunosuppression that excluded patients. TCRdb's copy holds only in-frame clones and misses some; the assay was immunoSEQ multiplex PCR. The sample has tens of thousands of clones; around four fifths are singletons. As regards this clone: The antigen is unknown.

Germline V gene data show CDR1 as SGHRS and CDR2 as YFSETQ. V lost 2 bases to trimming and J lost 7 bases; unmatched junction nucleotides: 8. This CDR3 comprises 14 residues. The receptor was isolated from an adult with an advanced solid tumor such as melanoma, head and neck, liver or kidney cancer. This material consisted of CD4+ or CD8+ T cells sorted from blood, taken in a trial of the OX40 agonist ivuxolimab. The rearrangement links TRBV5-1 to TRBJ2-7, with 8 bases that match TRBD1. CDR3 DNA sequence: TGCGCCAGCAGCTTAGGACAGGGTGTTGGGGAGCAGTACTTC. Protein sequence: CASSLGQGVGEQYF.